The T cell receptor beta chain described here comes from a study of graft-versus-host responses after intestinal transplantation. As for the study in general: Those transplanted obtained multivisceral, liver-intestinal, or isolated intestinal grafts.

TCRdb keeps only in-frame clones here, not all; method: immunoSEQ multiplex PCR. Seen here are over 60,000 clones, 80% to 95% observed once, and the top ten hold 6.5% to 8%. General study results and limits: Detected in recipient marrow were GvH clones, some of which were first observed in ileum or blood. Clonal ratios of graft-versus-host to host-versus-graft in allografts were high for patients exhibiting graft-donor T cell macrochimerism.

From germline, CDR1 is KGHSH and CDR2 LQKENI. Deletions cut 0 bases from V and 5 bases from J, with 10 bases between. This CDR3 region has 14 residues. In regard to this clone: Its matching antigen is unknown.

The source of this sequence is a human patient who received an intestinal transplant, so some T cells may come from the graft donor. The sample in question was bone marrow, obtained approximately 700 days after intestinal transplantation. V usage is TRBV18 and J usage is TRBJ2-5; a possible D gene is TRBD1 (5 bases). CDR3 protein: CASSPPSRVETQYF. CDR3 DNA: TGTGCCAGCTCACCACCCTCCAGGGTGGAGACCCAGTACTTC.